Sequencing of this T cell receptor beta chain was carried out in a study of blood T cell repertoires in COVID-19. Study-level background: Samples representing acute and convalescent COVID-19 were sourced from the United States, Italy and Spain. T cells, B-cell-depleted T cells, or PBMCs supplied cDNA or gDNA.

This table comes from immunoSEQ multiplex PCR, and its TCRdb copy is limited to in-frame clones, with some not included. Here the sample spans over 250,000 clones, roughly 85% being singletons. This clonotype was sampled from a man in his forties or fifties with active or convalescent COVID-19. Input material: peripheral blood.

This CDR3 is CASSVQTANTEAFF. For the CDR3, the DNA is TGTGCCAGCAGTGTCCAGACAGCGAACACTGAAGCTTTCTTT. V and J are TRBV2 and TRBJ1-1; a possible D gene is TRBD1 (5 bases). The V gene lost 4 bases and the J gene lost 1 base, with 10 bases spanning the gap. The CDR3 totals 14 residues. Germline V gene data show CDR1 as SNHLY and CDR2 as FYNNEI. Based on the CDR3 plus reference TRBV2 and TRBJ1-1, the full variable domain is EPEVTQTPSHQVTQMGQEVILRCVPISNHLYFYWYRQILGQKVEFLVSFYNNEISEKSEIFDDQFSVERPDGSNFTLKIRSTKLEDSAMYFCASSVQTANTEAFFGQGTRLTVV.